Listed below are T cell receptor beta chains from one sample, sequenced in a study of T cells after yellow fever vaccination. TCRdb re-analysed the 5' RACE reads in MiXCR, keeping a single row per CDR3 protein. This repertoire shows 550,000 to 750,000 distinct CDR3 sequences, roughly 13% found once; its top ten account for about 14%. The sequenced sample was PBMCs, obtained on the day of the yellow fever booster vaccination. Receptor source: a man aged 30 to 39 who received the YFV17D yellow fever vaccine. The conserved cysteine and the conserved F or W are not part of the CDR3 here. Rows may omit the clone size; those that give it use once, few, many or a size class.

abundance	v_gene	CDR3aa
few	TRBV29-1	SVTAEAGATDTQY
.	TRBV20-1	SARTGISEAF
.	TRBV10-2	ASSERTGLRDEQY
.	TRBV4-3	ASSQAIRNTGELF
few	TRBV20-1	SASGGGWSYGYT
few	TRBV23-1	ASSPPLAQQEADTQY
few	TRBV20-1	SARLRTSVFPDTQY
.	TRBV4-3	ASSQTPNTEAF
few	TRBV7-9	ASSLLLTGWDEQY
.	TRBV27	ASSLSLEGLAGEEY
few	TRBV4-3	ASSQLDASTDTQY
.	TRBV30	AWRGRRTGVYEQY
few	TRBV29-1	SVARLFLETQY
.	TRBV7-2	ASSHYGSGTEAF
.	TRBV12-5	ASGLVGGTGELF
few	TRBV20-1	SAGQGQNIQY
.	TRBV7-6	ASSSPGTGGLTQY
many	TRBV9	ASRGGGTGELF
.	TRBV19	ASRPTNGETQY
.	TRBV18	ASSPFQTSGSTDTQY
few	TRBV2	ASSVRTSNTGELF
.	TRBV4-1	ASSQVNSPLH
.	TRBV4-3	ASSQVYGGQPQH
.	TRBV9	ASQAGAQPDEQY
few	TRBV6-1	ASNQGGTSAEAF
.	TRBV20-1	SAPGGRGSYNEQF
few	TRBV6-1	ASRSYLRDYGAEQF
few	TRBV12-3/TRBV12-4	ASSFGRREF
.	TRBV20-1	SARRGFGQF
few	TRBV7-9	ASTPMGLANYEQY
few	TRBV12-3/TRBV12-4	ASSPYGGGFLAGELF
.	TRBV19	ASTLDRGSDTQY